This T cell receptor (beta chain) was documented in a study of Tregs in tolerant kidney transplant recipients. Profiling relied on immunoSEQ multiplex PCR, and the TCRdb table lists in-frame clones only, not all of them. The data contain approximately 260,000 clones, more than 65% of them singletons. This CDR3 spans 14 amino acids. CDR1 is MNHEY, CDR2 SVGAGI, per germline. Trimming removed 0 bases from V and 4 bases from J, with 9 bases in between. This TCR was sampled from a human donor in good health. The sequencing sample was made of CD4+ T cells from blood. This sequence joins TRBV6-5 and TRBJ1-2, with a weak D call TRBD1 (5 bases). CDR3 region: CASSYSQGIYGYTF. The CDR3 coding sequence is TGTGCCAGCAGTTACTCGCAGGGAATCTATGGCTACACCTTC.